This T cell receptor (beta chain) was sequenced for a study of T cells in Graves' hyperthyroidism and ophthalmopathy. Looked up from germline, CDR1 is GTSNPN and CDR2 is SVGIG (reference sequence). The V end lost 3 bases, the J end lost 6 bases, and 12 bases lay between the germline ends. CDR3 length: 12 residues. There were TCR beta CDR3 regions amplified from RNA transcripts. Researchers ran a first-round RT-PCR on the TCR CDR3 using the HTBI primer set. TCRdb fed the multiplex PCR reads into MiXCR, producing one record per CDR3 protein. Of about 300,000 distinct CDR3 sequences listed, about 15% are singletons. The study excluded patients with uncontrolled infection, other autoimmune disease, pregnancy or lactation. The diagnoses drew upon clinical symptoms, serum thyroxine and TRAb, thyroid ultrasound and orbital computed tomography. Using 9.5 to 10 ml of fresh peripheral blood, PBMCs were prepared.

This clonotype was counted at least ten times. The chain couples TRBV30 to TRBJ2-7, with D uncertain. The sequence derives from a young man with Graves' hyperthyroidism. The sequenced sample consisted of blood. Here the CDR3 DNA reads TGTGCCTGGAGCCTAGTACTTAGCGAGCAGTACTTC. Its translation is CAWSLVLSEQYF.